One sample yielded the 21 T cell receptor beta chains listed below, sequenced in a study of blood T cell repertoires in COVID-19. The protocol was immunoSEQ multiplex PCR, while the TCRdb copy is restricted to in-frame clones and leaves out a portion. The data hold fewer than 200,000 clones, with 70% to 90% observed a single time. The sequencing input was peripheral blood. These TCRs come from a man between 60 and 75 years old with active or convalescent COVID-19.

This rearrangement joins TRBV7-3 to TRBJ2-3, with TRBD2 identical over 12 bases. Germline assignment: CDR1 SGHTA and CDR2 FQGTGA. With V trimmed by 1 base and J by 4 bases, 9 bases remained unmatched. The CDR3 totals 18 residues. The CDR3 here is CASSLKPLAGGPADTQYF. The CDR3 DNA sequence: TGTGCCAGCAGCTTAAAGCCCCTAGCGGGGGGGCCCGCAGATACGCAGTATTTT.

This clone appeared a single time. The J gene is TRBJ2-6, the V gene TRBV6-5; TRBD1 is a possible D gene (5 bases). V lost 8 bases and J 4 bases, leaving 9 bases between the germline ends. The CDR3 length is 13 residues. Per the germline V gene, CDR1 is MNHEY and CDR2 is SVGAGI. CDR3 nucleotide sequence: TGTGCCAGCGGACAATCGGGGGCCAACGTCCTGACTTTC. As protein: CASGQSGANVLTF.

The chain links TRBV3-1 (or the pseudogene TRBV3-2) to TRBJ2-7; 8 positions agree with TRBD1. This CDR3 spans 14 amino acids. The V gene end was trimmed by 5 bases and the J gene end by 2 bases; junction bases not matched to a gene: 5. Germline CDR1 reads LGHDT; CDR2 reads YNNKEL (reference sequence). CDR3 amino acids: CASSGQGMTYEQYF. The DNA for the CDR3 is TGTGCCAGCAGCGGACAGGGCATGACCTACGAGCAGTACTTC.

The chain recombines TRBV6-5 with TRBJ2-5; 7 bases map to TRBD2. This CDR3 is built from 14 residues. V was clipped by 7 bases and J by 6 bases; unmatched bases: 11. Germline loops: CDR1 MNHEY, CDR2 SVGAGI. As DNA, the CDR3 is TGTGCCAGCAATACCGGGGGGACTGGGCAGACCCAGTACTTC. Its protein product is CASNTGGTGQTQYF.

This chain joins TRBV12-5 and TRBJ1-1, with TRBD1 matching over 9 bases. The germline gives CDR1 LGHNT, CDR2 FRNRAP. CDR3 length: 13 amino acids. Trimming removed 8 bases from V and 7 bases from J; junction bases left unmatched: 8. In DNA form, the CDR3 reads TGTGCTAGTAAAACAGGGGGCGAGGGTGAAGCTTTCTTT. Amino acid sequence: CASKTGGEGEAFF. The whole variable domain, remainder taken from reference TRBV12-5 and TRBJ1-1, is DARVTQTPRHKVTEMGQEVTMRCQPILGHNTVFWYRQTMMQGLELLAYFRNRAPLDDSGMPKDRFSAEMPDATLATLKIQPSEPRDSAVYFCASKTGGEGEAFFGQGTRLTVV.

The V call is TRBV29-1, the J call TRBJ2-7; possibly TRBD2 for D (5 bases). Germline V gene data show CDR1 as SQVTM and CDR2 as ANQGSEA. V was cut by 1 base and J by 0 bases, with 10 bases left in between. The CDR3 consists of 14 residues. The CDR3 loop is CSVEVPGSSYEQYF. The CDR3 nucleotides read TGCAGCGTTGAAGTCCCGGGGTCCTCCTACGAGCAGTACTTC.

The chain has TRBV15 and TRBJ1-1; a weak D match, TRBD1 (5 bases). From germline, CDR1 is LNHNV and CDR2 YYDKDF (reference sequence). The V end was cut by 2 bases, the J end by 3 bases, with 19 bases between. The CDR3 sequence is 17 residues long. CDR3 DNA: TGTGCCACCAGCAGACCCGACCCTCAGGGTAGGGACACTGAAGCTTTCTTT. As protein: CATSRPDPQGRDTEAFF.

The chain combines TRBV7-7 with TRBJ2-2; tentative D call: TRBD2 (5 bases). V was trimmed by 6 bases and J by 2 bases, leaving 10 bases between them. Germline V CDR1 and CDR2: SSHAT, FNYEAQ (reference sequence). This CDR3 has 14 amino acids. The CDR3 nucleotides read TGTGCCAGCAGGGTTACTAGTAACACCGGGGAGCTGTTTTTT. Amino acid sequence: CASRVTSNTGELFF.

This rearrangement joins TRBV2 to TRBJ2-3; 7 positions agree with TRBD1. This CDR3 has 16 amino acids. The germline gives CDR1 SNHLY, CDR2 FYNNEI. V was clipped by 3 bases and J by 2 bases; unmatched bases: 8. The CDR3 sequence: CASSDQTGSVTDTQYF. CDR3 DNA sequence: TGTGCCAGCAGTGATCAGACAGGGAGCGTCACAGATACGCAGTATTTT.

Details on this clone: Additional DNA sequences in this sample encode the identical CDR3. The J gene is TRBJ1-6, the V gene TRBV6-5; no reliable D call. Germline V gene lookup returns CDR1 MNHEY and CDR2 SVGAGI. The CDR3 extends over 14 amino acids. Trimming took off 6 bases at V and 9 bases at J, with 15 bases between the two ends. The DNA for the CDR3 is TGTGCCAGCAGCTATCTCTCTCCGGGTTCACCCCTCCACTTT. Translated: CASSYLSPGSPLHF.

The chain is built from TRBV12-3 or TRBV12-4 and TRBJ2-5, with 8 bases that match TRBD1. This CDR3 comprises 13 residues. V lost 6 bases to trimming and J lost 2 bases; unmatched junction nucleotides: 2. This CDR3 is CASSRTGQETQYF. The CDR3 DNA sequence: TGTGCCAGCAGCAGGACAGGGCAAGAGACCCAGTACTTC.

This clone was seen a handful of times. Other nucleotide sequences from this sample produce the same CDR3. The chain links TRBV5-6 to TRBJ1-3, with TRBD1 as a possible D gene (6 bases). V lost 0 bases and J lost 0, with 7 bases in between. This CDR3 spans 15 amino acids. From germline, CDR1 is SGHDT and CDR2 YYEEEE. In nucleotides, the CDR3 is TGTGCCAGCAGCTTGGCAGGGGTCTCTGGAAACACCATATATTTT. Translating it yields CASSLAGVSGNTIYF.

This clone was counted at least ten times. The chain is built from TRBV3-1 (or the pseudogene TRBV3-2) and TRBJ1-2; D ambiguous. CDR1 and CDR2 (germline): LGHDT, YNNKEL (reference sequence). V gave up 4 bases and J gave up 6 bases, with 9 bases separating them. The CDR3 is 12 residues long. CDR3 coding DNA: TGTGCCAGCAGCCCAAATCGGGATGGCTACACCTTC. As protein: CASSPNRDGYTF.

CDR3 residues: CASSYQGSGGYTF. CDR3 coding DNA: TGTGCCAGCAGTTATCAAGGCAGCGGCGGCTACACCTTC. The chain is built from TRBV6-1 and TRBJ1-2; D is uncertain. Germline V gives CDR1 MNHNS, CDR2 SASEGT. CDR3 length equals 13 residues. V shed 5 bases and J shed 8 bases, with 15 bases lying between them.

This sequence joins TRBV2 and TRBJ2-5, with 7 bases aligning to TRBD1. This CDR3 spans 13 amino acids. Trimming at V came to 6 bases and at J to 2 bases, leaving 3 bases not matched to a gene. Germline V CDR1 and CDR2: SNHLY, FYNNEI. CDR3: CASSDRAQETQYF. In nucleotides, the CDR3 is TGTGCCAGCAGCGACAGGGCGCAAGAGACCCAGTACTTC.

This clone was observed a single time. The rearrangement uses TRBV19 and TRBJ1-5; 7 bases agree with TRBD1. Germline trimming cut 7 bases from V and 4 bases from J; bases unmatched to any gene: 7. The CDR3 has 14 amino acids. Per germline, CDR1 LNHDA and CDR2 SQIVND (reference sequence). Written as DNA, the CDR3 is TGTGCCAGTACCCCGGGACAGAAGAATCAGCCCCAGCATTTT. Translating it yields CASTPGQKNQPQHF.

CDR3 sequence (DNA): TGTGCCAGCAGCCCCCGCGGGGACAGGGCCTACGAGCAGTACTTC. Its protein product is CASSPRGDRAYEQYF. V is TRBV9 and J is TRBJ2-7, with 9 bases fitting TRBD1. Germline V gene sequence: CDR1 SGDLS, CDR2 YYNGEE. Trimming at V came to 4 bases and at J to 2 bases, leaving 7 bases not matched to a gene. This CDR3 is built from 15 residues.

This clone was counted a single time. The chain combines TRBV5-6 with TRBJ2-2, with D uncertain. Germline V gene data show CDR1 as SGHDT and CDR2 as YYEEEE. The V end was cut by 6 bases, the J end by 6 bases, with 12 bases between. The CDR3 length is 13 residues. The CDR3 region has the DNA TGTGCCAGCACCTCTCCGGTTTCCGGGGAGCTGTTTTTT. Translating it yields CASTSPVSGELFF. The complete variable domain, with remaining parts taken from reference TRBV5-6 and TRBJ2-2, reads DAGVTQSPTHLIKTRGQQVTLRCSPKSGHDTVSWYQQALGQGPQFIFQYYEEEERQRGNFPDRFSGHQFPNYSSELNVNALLLGDSALYLCASTSPVSGELFFGEGSRLTVL.

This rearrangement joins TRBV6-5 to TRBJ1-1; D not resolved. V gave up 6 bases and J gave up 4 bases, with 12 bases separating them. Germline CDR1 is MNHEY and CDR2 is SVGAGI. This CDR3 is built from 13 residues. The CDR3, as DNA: TGTGCCAGCAGACCCCGCCGGTTCACTGAAGCTTTCTTT. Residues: CASRPRRFTEAFF.

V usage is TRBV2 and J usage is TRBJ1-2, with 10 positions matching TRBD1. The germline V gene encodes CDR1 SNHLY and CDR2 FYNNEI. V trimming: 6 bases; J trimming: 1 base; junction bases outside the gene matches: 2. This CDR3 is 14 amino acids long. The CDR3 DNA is TGTGCCAGCAGCAGGGACAGGGGTAACTATGGCTACACCTTC. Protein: CASSRDRGNYGYTF.

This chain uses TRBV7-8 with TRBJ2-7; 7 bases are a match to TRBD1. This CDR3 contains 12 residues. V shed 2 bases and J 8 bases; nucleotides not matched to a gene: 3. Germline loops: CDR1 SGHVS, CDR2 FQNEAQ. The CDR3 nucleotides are TGTGCCAGCAGCTTACCGACAGGGAAGCAGTACTTC. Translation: CASSLPTGKQYF. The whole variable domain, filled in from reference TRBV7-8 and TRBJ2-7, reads GAGVSQSPRYKVAKRGQDVALRCDPISGHVSLFWYQQALGQGPEFLTYFQNEAQLDKSGLPSDRFFAERPEGSVSTLKIQRTQQEDSAVYLCASSLPTGKQYFGPGTRLTVT.